A selection of T cell receptor beta chains follows, all from one sample in a study of blood T cell repertoires in COVID-19. Sequencing used immunoSEQ multiplex PCR; TCRdb keeps in-frame clones, though not all of them. The data show roughly 270,000 clones, with around 84% seen just once and approximately 5% held by the top ten. Sequenced input: PBMCs or T cells enriched from blood (not recorded which). The source of these receptors is a man between 40 and 49 years old who had been exposed to COVID-19. Both conserved end residues are part of each CDR3. The D gene is left open where the match is weak. Size tells how often a clone was seen (once, few, many) or the class of an expanded clone, and some rows leave it out.

v_call,clone_size,d_call,j_call,cdr3_aa,cdr3_nt
TRBV24-1,NA,NA,TRBJ1-1,CATSDSQELNTEAFF,TGTGCCACCAGTGATTCGCAGGAATTGAACACTGAAGCTTTCTTT
TRBV6-5,NA,TRBD1,TRBJ1-4,CASSRGIGEKLFF,TGTGCCAGCAGCAGGGGGATTGGGGAAAAACTGTTTTTT
TRBV10-1,NA,NA,TRBJ2-7,CASSQGPSVDEQYF,TGCGCCAGCAGCCAGGGGCCTAGTGTTGACGAGCAGTACTTC
TRBV5-1,NA,TRBD1,TRBJ2-1,CASSFDRAEQFF,TGCGCCAGCAGTTTTGACAGGGCAGAGCAGTTCTTC
TRBV11-3,NA,NA,TRBJ2-7,CASGRQEFTYEQYF,TGTGCCAGCGGTAGACAGGAGTTTACCTACGAGCAGTACTTC
TRBV27,NA,TRBD2,TRBJ2-1,CATRGGTSGLYEQFF,TGTGCCACCCGGGGGGGGACAAGCGGGTTGTATGAGCAGTTCTTC
TRBV20-1,NA,NA,TRBJ1-1,CSAPRQVQAFF,TGCAGTGCTCCACGACAGGTCCAAGCTTTCTTT
TRBV24-1,NA,NA,TRBJ1-1,CATSEERRVFF,TGTGCCACCAGTGAGGAAAGACGGGTTTTCTTT
TRBV3-1/TRBV3-2,NA,NA,TRBJ1-6,CASSQGTGRSPLHF,TGTGCCAGCAGCCAAGGTACAGGGAGATCCCCCCTCCACTTT
TRBV3-1/TRBV3-2,NA,TRBD1,TRBJ2-7,CASSQTGTGGEQYF,TGTGCCAGCAGCCAAACCGGGACAGGGGGCGAGCAGTACTTC
TRBV25-1,NA,TRBD1,TRBJ2-1,CASSEPPGTGYNEQFF,TGTGCCAGCAGTGAACCTCCCGGGACAGGGTACAATGAGCAGTTCTTC
TRBV4-1,NA,NA,TRBJ2-7,CASSQEGGTGSYEQYF,TGCGCCAGCAGCCAAGAAGGCGGGACGGGAAGCTACGAGCAGTACTTC
TRBV5-1,once,NA,TRBJ1-1,CASSLASGGTEAFF,TGCGCCAGCAGCTTGGCTTCCGGGGGCACTGAAGCTTTCTTT
TRBV6-5,once,NA,TRBJ1-5,CASSYFRQPQHF,TGTGCCAGCAGTTACTTCAGGCAGCCCCAGCATTTT
TRBV9,NA,TRBD1,TRBJ1-4,CASSVGGTGGEKLFF,TGTGCCAGCAGCGTAGGAGGGACAGGGGGTGAAAAACTGTTTTTT
TRBV20-1,NA,NA,TRBJ1-2,CSASFRNEATF,TGCAGTGCTAGTTTTCGGAATGAGGCGACCTTC
TRBV7-9,NA,TRBD1,TRBJ1-6,CASSQEGQRNSPLHF,TGTGCCAGCAGCCAGGAGGGACAGAGAAATTCACCCCTCCACTTT
TRBV7-8,NA,NA,TRBJ1-4,CASSSPLTGFPTNEKLFF,TGTGCCAGCAGTTCCCCCCTAACGGGATTTCCAACTAATGAAAAACTGTTTTTT
TRBV7-3,NA,NA,TRBJ2-1,CASRRAGNEQFF,TGTGCCAGCCGGAGGGCAGGCAATGAGCAGTTCTTC
TRBV5-1,NA,NA,TRBJ2-2,CASSLEAAINTGELFF,TGCGCCAGCAGCTTGGAGGCGGCAATAAACACCGGGGAGCTGTTTTTT
TRBV10-3,NA,TRBD2,TRBJ2-1,CAISDPVTSGSSVEQFF,TGTGCCATCAGTGACCCAGTGACTAGCGGGAGCAGTGTCGAGCAGTTCTTC
TRBV5-5,once,NA,TRBJ2-5,CASSGLETQYF,TGTGCCAGCAGCGGCCTTGAGACCCAGTACTTC
TRBV5-6,NA,TRBD1,TRBJ1-1,CASSFPGTGATEAFF,TGTGCCAGCAGCTTCCCCGGGACAGGGGCCACTGAAGCTTTCTTT
TRBV10-3,few,NA,TRBJ2-7,CAISEEAEGPGAYEQYF,TGTGCCATCAGTGAGGAGGCAGAGGGACCAGGGGCTTACGAGCAGTACTTC
TRBV11-2,NA,NA,TRBJ2-5,CASSLDGWASRGTQYF,TGTGCCAGCAGCTTAGATGGTTGGGCGAGCCGGGGGACCCAGTACTTC
TRBV14,NA,NA,TRBJ1-1,CASSRGRSTEAFF,TGTGCCAGCAGCAGGGGTCGGAGCACTGAAGCTTTCTTT
TRBV11-2,NA,TRBD2,TRBJ2-3,CASSYSGTLGDTQYF,TGTGCCAGCAGTTACAGCGGGACGTTAGGAGATACGCAGTATTTT
TRBV5-1,NA,TRBD1,TRBJ2-2,CASSQDRGSWVTTGELFF,TGCGCCAGCAGCCAAGACAGGGGGTCCTGGGTTACGACCGGGGAGCTGTTTTTT
TRBV30,NA,TRBD1,TRBJ1-4,CAWSSGQGGEKLFF,TGTGCCTGGAGTAGTGGACAGGGTGGAGAAAAACTGTTTTTT
TRBV5-1,NA,NA,TRBJ1-5,CASSLEAGEQPQHF,TGCGCCAGCAGCTTGGAGGCAGGGGAACAGCCCCAGCATTTT
TRBV6-5,NA,NA,TRBJ1-4,CASSKEFGGGGKLFF,TGTGCCAGCTCCAAGGAGTTTGGGGGCGGAGGAAAACTGTTTTTT
TRBV7-8,NA,TRBD2,TRBJ2-1,CASRRELAGGNEQFF,TGTGCCAGCAGACGGGAACTAGCGGGAGGTAATGAGCAGTTCTTC
TRBV4-2,NA,TRBD1,TRBJ1-5,CASSRDTGQASNQPQHF,TGTGCCAGCAGCCGAGATACGGGACAGGCAAGCAATCAGCCCCAGCATTTT
TRBV5-1,once,TRBD2,TRBJ2-7,CASNLGGVPEQYF,TGCGCCAGCAACCTGGGAGGGGTACCAGAGCAGTACTTC
TRBV7-9,few,TRBD1,TRBJ1-6,CASGQGSSYNSPLHF,TGTGCCAGCGGACAGGGCAGCTCCTATAATTCACCCCTCCACTTT
TRBV9,NA,NA,TRBJ1-2,CAKQAGDYGYTF,TGTGCCAAACAGGCTGGGGACTATGGCTACACCTTC
TRBV15,once,TRBD2,TRBJ2-3,CATSSLQAGSSTDTQYF,TGTGCCACCAGCAGTCTCCAAGCGGGATCTAGCACAGATACGCAGTATTTT
TRBV2,NA,TRBD1,TRBJ2-1,CASSGSTGGRGNEQFF,TGTGCCAGCAGTGGCAGTACAGGGGGAAGAGGGAATGAGCAGTTCTTC